Listed below are T cell receptor beta chains from one sample, sequenced in a study of blood T cell repertoires in COVID-19. TCRdb's copy holds only in-frame clones and misses some; the assay was immunoSEQ multiplex PCR. The table records under 250,000 clones, about 85% of them present only once. The sample comprised peripheral blood. The receptors shown here come from a young man with active or convalescent COVID-19. CDR3s include the opening cysteine and the closing phenylalanine or tryptophan. A D gene is named only where the DNA matches it firmly.

CDR3 protein: CASSLNPGFNTEAFF
D gene: -
V gene: TRBV5-1

CDR3 protein: CASSLEDGNGNTIYF
D gene: -
V gene: TRBV5-5

CDR3 protein: CASSSKDRGDSPLHF
D gene: TRBD1
V gene: TRBV7-9

CDR3 protein: CASSLDRGSTDTQYF
D gene: TRBD1
V gene: TRBV5-4

CDR3 protein: CASSRDYYNEQFF
D gene: TRBD2
V gene: TRBV6-2/TRBV6-3

CDR3 protein: CASSFSAGLSEKLFF
D gene: -
V gene: TRBV27

CDR3 protein: CASSRTIGDLGYGYTF
D gene: -
V gene: TRBV11-2

CDR3 protein: CASSEGWAGQPQHF
D gene: -
V gene: TRBV2

CDR3 protein: CASSNNRGQGTEAFF
D gene: TRBD1
V gene: TRBV5-4

CDR3 protein: CASSQAERQGDQETQYF
D gene: TRBD1
V gene: TRBV4-3